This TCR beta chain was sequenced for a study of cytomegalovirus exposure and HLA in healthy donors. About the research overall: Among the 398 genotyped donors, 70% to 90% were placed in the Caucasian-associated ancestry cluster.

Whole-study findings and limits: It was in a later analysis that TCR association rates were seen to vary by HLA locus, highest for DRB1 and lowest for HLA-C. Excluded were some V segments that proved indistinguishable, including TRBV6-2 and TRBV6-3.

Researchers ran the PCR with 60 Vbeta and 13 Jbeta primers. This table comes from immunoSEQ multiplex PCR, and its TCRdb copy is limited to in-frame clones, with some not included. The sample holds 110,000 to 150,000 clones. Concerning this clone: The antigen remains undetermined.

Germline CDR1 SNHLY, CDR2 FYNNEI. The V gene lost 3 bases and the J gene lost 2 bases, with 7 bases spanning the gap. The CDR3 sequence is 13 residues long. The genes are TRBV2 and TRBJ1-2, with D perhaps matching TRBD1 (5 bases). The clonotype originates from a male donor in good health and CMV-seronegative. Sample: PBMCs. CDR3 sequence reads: CASSEGRNYGYTF. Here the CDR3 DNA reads TGTGCCAGCAGTGAGGGGCGGAACTATGGCTACACCTTC.